Given below is one T cell receptor (beta chain) in context. Its specificity is not known. This sample stems from a study of resident and recirculating memory T cells in vitiligo. Study findings and constraints: No single dominant TCR clone appeared; lesion clonality varied.

Sequenced by immunoSEQ multiplex PCR; TCRdb stores in-frame clones only, minus some. The sample includes around 38,000 clones, roughly 91% seen only once; the top ten take 4.5%. Stable patients also lacked confetti depigmentation, a sign of active vitiligo. Trimming cost V 6 bases and J 5 bases, with 20 bases left between them. CDR3 length equals 15 residues. CDR1 and CDR2 (germline): KGHSH, LQKENI. The genes are TRBV18 and TRBJ2-7; possibly TRBD2 for D (6 bases). What was sequenced was blood. This sequence was found in a male donor with vitiligo. The CDR3 DNA reads TGTGCCAGCTCCCTTCACGGAGGGGAGAGGGACGAGCAGTACTTC. This gives the protein CASSLHGGERDEQYF.